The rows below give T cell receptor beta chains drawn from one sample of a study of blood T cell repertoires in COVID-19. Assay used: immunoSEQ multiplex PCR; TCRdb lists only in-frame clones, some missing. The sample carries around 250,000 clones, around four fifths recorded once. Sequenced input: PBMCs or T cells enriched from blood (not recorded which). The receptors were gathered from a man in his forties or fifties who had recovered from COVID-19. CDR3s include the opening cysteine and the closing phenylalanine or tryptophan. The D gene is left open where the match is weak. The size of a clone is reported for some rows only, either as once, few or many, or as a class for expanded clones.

DNA: TGTGCCAGCAGTGGACAGGGACTGAACACTGAAGCTTTCTTT
CDR3: CASSGQGLNTEAFF
V: TRBV2
D: TRBD1
size: .
J: TRBJ1-1

DNA: TGTGCCAGCAGGCGGGGACAGGCCCCCACCGGGGAGCTGTTTTTT
CDR3: CASRRGQAPTGELFF
V: TRBV28
D: TRBD1
size: .
J: TRBJ2-2

DNA: TGTGCCAGCAGTTTAGGGCAGGGGGCCTACGAGCAGTACTTC
CDR3: CASSLGQGAYEQYF
V: TRBV27
D: TRBD1
size: once
J: TRBJ2-7

DNA: TGTGCCAGCAGCCCCCCCGGGGAGCAGTTCTTC
CDR3: CASSPPGEQFF
V: TRBV6-5
D: .
size: .
J: TRBJ2-1

DNA: TGTGCCAGCAGCACCGGACACGCCTACAATGAGCAGTTCTTC
CDR3: CASSTGHAYNEQFF
V: TRBV11-2
D: .
size: .
J: TRBJ2-1

DNA: TGTGCCAGCAGCTTAACCGGGAACAATCAGCCCCAGCATTTT
CDR3: CASSLTGNNQPQHF
V: TRBV7-3
D: .
size: .
J: TRBJ1-5

DNA: TGTGCCAGCTCAAGGGACAGGGGATTCACTGAAGCTTTCTTT
CDR3: CASSRDRGFTEAFF
V: TRBV18
D: TRBD1
size: .
J: TRBJ1-1

DNA: TGTGCCAGCAGTCGCGCGGGGGCTGGCAATCAGCCCCAGCATTTT
CDR3: CASSRAGAGNQPQHF
V: TRBV6-2/TRBV6-3
D: .
size: few
J: TRBJ1-5

DNA: TGTGCCAGCAGCCAAGATCTGACAATTTCACCCCTCCACTTT
CDR3: CASSQDLTISPLHF
V: TRBV4-2
D: .
size: .
J: TRBJ1-6

DNA: TGTGCCAGCAGCCCGACAAGGACCTACGAGCAGTACTTC
CDR3: CASSPTRTYEQYF
V: TRBV12-3/TRBV12-4
D: .
size: .
J: TRBJ2-7

DNA: TGTGCCAGCAGATACGGGACAGCTTATAATTCACCCCTCCACTTT
CDR3: CASRYGTAYNSPLHF
V: TRBV2
D: TRBD1
size: .
J: TRBJ1-6

DNA: TGTGCCAGCTCACCGGGGAACAGGCGGCCCACCGGGGAGCTGTTTTTT
CDR3: CASSPGNRRPTGELFF
V: TRBV18
D: .
size: .
J: TRBJ2-2

DNA: TGTGCCAGCAGCTTGGGGACACTCCGTGAGACCCAGTACTTC
CDR3: CASSLGTLRETQYF
V: TRBV7-2
D: .
size: .
J: TRBJ2-5

DNA: TGTGCCAGCGGGGAGTCGGGTCGAGATACGCAGTATTTT
CDR3: CASGESGRDTQYF
V: TRBV6-4
D: .
size: .
J: TRBJ2-3

DNA: TGCGCCAGCAGCCTGTGGGAGGGGGACGGGGAGCTGTTTTTT
CDR3: CASSLWEGDGELFF
V: TRBV4-1
D: .
size: few
J: TRBJ2-2

DNA: TGCGCCAGCAGCATCAGCGGACCCCTTATCCAAGAGACCCAGTACTTC
CDR3: CASSISGPLIQETQYF
V: TRBV5-1
D: .
size: .
J: TRBJ2-5

DNA: TGTGCCAGCACCAGAGACAGGGGGGTAGATGGCTACACCTTC
CDR3: CASTRDRGVDGYTF
V: TRBV28
D: TRBD1
size: .
J: TRBJ1-2

DNA: TGTGCCAGCAGCGAAACGGGCGAGCAGTACTTC
CDR3: CASSETGEQYF
V: TRBV3-1/TRBV3-2
D: .
size: .
J: TRBJ2-7

DNA: TGTGCCAGCACAAGGGACAGCATCTACGAGCAGTACTTC
CDR3: CASTRDSIYEQYF
V: TRBV28
D: TRBD1
size: .
J: TRBJ2-7

DNA: TGTGCCAGCAGTGAACTTTCTAACTATGGCTACACCTTC
CDR3: CASSELSNYGYTF
V: TRBV25-1
D: .
size: few
J: TRBJ1-2

DNA: TGTGCCAGCAGTTCAGACAGGGTACCGAACACTGAAGCTTTCTTT
CDR3: CASSSDRVPNTEAFF
V: TRBV7-8
D: TRBD1
size: once
J: TRBJ1-1

DNA: TGTGCCACCAGCAGAGAAAGCGGGGCATACAATGAGCAGTTCTTC
CDR3: CATSRESGAYNEQFF
V: TRBV15
D: TRBD2
size: .
J: TRBJ2-1

DNA: TGTGCCAGCAGCGACAGGGTGGGAAATTCACCCCTCCACTTT
CDR3: CASSDRVGNSPLHF
V: TRBV25-1
D: TRBD1
size: once
J: TRBJ1-6

DNA: TGTGCCAGCAGCCTTGACGGAGAGCAAGAGACCCAGTACTTC
CDR3: CASSLDGEQETQYF
V: TRBV5-4
D: .
size: once
J: TRBJ2-5

DNA: TGTGCCAGCAGCTCGACGGCTGGACAGGGGATCGAGCAGTACTTC
CDR3: CASSSTAGQGIEQYF
V: TRBV7-9
D: TRBD1
size: few
J: TRBJ2-7

DNA: TGTGCCAGAAGCTTGTTGACAGGGAACACTGAAGCTTTCTTT
CDR3: CARSLLTGNTEAFF
V: TRBV5-3
D: .
size: .
J: TRBJ1-1

DNA: TGTGCCAGCAGTTCCCTCCCACTAGCGTCCTACGAGCAGTACTTC
CDR3: CASSSLPLASYEQYF
V: TRBV27
D: TRBD2
size: .
J: TRBJ2-7

DNA: TGTGCAAGTCGCGCGTCCAGGGGGCAGAGCTCTGGAAACACCATATATTTT
CDR3: CASRASRGQSSGNTIYF
V: TRBV12-2
D: .
size: .
J: TRBJ1-3